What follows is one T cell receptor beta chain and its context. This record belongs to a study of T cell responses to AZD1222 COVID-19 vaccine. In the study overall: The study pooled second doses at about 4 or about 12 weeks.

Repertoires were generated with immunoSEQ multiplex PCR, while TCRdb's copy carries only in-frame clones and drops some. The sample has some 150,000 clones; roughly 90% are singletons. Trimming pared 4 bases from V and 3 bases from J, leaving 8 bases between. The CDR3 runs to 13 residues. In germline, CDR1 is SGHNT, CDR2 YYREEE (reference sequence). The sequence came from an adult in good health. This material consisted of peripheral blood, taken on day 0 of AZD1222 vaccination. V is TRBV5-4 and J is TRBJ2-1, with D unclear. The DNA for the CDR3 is TGTGCCAGCAGCCCGGGCCTCTACAATGAGCAGTTCTTC. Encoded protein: CASSPGLYNEQFF.